This TCR beta chain appears in the sequencing data of a study of Ad26.COV2.S vaccination and SARS-CoV-2 variants. Regarding the study as a whole: Vaccinated individuals (as opposed to placebo recipients) had higher spike-specific TCR breadth.

The treatment was: roughly 19 received Ad26.COV2.S at low or high dose, single or two shots; roughly 5 received placebo; per-sample allocation not given. Sampling happened 63 days after the first vaccine or placebo injection. This clone is a singleton in its sample. No antigen is known for it. Trimming took off 5 bases at V and 6 bases at J, with 17 bases between the two ends. Germline V gene sequence: CDR1 LGHDT, CDR2 YNNKEL (reference sequence). The CDR3 runs to 15 residues. Assay: immunoSEQ multiplex PCR; the TCRdb copy retains only in-frame clones and omits some. The sample yields about 400,000 clones, around 89% seen once.

The receptor's source is a person between 18 and 65 years old who received the Ad26.COV2.S COVID-19 vaccine or a placebo. The specimen was peripheral blood, collected in a trial of Ad26.COV2.S vaccine versus placebo. The chain combines TRBV3-1 (or the pseudogene TRBV3-2) with TRBJ1-5; weak D call: TRBD1 (5 bases). Here the CDR3 DNA reads TGTGCCAGCAGCAACCATGGGGGGGAATCTCAGCCCCAGCATTTT. Translated, it gives CASSNHGGESQPQHF.